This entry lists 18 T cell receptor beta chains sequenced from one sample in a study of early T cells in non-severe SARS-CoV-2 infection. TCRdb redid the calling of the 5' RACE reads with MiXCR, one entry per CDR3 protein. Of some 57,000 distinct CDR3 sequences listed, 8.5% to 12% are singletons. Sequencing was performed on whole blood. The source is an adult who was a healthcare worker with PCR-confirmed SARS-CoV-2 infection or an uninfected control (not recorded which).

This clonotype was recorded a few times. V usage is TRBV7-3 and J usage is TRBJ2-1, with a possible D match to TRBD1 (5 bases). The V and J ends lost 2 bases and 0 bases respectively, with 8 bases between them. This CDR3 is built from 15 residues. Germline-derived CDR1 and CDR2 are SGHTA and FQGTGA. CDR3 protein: CASSLDRSSYNEQFF. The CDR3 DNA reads TGTGCCAGCAGCTTAGACAGAAGCTCCTACAATGAGCAGTTCTTC. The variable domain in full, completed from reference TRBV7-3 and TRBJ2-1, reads GAGVSQTPSNKVTEKGKYVELRCDPISGHTALYWYRQSLGQGPEFLIYFQGTGAADDSGLPNDRFFAVRPEGSVSTLKIQRTERGDSAVYLCASSLDRSSYNEQFFGPGTRLTVL.

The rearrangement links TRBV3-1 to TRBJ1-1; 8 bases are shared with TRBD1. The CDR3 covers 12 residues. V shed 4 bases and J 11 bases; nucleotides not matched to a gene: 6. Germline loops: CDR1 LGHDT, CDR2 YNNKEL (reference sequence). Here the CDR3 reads CASSPRQGRAFF. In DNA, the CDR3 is TGTGCCAGCAGCCCCCGACAGGGGCGGGCTTTCTTT.

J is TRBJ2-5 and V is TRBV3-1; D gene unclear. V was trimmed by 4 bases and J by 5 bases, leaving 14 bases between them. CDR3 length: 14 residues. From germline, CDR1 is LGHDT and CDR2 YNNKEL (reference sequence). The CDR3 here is CASSPARRSETQYF. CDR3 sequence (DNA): TGTGCCAGCAGCCCTGCCCGCAGGTCGGAGACCCAGTACTTC.

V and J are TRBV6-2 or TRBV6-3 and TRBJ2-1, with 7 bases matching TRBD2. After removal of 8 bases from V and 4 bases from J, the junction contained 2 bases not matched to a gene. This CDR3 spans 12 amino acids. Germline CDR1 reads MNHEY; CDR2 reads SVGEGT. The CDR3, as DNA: TGTGCCAGCTGCGGGGGTTACAATGAGCAGTTCTTC. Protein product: CASCGGYNEQFF.

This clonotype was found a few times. The CDR3 sequence is CASSTQLSETQYF. CDR3 nucleotides: TGTGCCAGCAGCACCCAGTTATCGGAGACCCAGTACTTC. The V call is TRBV9, the J call TRBJ2-5; D uncertain. The V end was cut by 4 bases, the J end by 5 bases, with 12 bases between. CDR1 is SGDLS and CDR2 is YYNGEE in the germline V gene. This CDR3 is 13 amino acids long.

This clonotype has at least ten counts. The CDR3 sequence is CASSPAGDTGYTF. The CDR3 DNA follows: TGTGCCAGCAGCCCGGCGGGGGATACTGGCTACACCTTC. This chain joins TRBV16 and TRBJ1-2, with TRBD1 as a possible D gene (5 bases). Trimming took 4 bases from V and 7 from J, leaving 13 bases between them. The V gene's germline CDR1 is KGHSY and CDR2 FQNENV. There are 13 residues in the CDR3. The whole variable domain, remainder taken from reference TRBV16 and TRBJ1-2, is GEEVAQTPKHLVRGEGQKAKLYCAPIKGHSYVFWYQQVLKNEFKFLISFQNENVFDETGMPKERFSAKCLPNSPCSLEIQATKLEDSAVYFCASSPAGDTGYTFGSGTRLTVV.

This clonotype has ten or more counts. CDR3 sequence: CASSPQGTNEKLFF. The CDR3 nucleotides are TGTGCCAGCAGTCCACAGGGCACTAATGAAAAACTGTTTTTT. This chain uses TRBV12-3 or TRBV12-4 with TRBJ1-4, with D possibly TRBD1 on 6 matching bases. The CDR3 is 14 amino acids. Between the trimmed V and J ends, which lost 5 bases and 2 bases, there was a span of 9 bases.

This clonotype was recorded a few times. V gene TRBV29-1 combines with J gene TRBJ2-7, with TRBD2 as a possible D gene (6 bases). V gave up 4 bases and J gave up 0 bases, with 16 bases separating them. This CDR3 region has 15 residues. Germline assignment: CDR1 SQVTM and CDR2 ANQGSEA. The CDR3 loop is CSVVGLAPSSYEQYF. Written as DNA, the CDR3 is TGCAGCGTTGTCGGGCTAGCGCCAAGCTCCTACGAGCAGTACTTC.

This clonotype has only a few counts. The CDR3 protein is CASSLGTNTGELFF. CDR3 bases: TGTGCCAGCAGCCTGGGGACGAACACCGGGGAGCTGTTTTTT. This sequence joins TRBV5-5 and TRBJ2-2; D is unclear. Germline CDR1 reads SGHKS; CDR2 reads YYEKEE (reference sequence). V dropped 4 bases and J dropped 0 bases, with 7 bases sitting between them. The CDR3 contains 14 residues.

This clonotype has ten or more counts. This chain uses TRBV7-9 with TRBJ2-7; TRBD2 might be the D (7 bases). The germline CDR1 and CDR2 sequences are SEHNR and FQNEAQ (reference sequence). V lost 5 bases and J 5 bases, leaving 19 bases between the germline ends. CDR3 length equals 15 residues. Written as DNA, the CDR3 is TGTGCCAGCAGCCGAGGGAGGGGGACGGCGGACGAGCAGTACTTC. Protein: CASSRGRGTADEQYF.

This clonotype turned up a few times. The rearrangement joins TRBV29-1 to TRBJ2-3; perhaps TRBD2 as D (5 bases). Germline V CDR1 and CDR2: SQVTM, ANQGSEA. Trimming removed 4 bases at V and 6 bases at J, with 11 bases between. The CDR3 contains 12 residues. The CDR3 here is CSVAAGEDTQYF. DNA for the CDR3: TGCAGCGTTGCGGCCGGGGAGGATACGCAGTATTTT.

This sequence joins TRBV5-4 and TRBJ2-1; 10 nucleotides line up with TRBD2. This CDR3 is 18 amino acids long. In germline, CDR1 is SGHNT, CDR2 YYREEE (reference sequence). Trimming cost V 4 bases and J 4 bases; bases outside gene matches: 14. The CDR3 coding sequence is TGTGCCAGCAGCCCCCATGGGGGGGCTAGCGGGAGATACAATGAGCAGTTCTTC. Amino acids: CASSPHGGASGRYNEQFF.

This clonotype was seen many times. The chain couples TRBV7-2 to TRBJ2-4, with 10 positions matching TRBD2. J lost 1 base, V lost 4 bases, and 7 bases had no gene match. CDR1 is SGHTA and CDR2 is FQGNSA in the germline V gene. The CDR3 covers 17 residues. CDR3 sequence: CASSYQGTSVAKNIQYF. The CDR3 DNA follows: TGTGCCAGCAGCTATCAGGGGACTAGCGTCGCCAAAAACATTCAGTACTTC.

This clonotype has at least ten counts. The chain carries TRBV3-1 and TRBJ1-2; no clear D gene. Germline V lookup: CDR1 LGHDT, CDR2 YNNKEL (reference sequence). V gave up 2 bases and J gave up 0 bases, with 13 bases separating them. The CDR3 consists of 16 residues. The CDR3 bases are TGTGCCAGCAGCCAACTCCGGGGAAGAGCTAACTATGGCTACACCTTC. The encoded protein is CASSQLRGRANYGYTF. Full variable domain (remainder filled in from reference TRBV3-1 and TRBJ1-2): DTAVSQTPKYLVTQMGNDKSIKCEQNLGHDTMYWYKQDSKKFLKIMFSYNNKELIINETVPNRFSPKSPDKAHLNLHINSLELGDSAVYFCASSQLRGRANYGYTFGSGTRLTVV.

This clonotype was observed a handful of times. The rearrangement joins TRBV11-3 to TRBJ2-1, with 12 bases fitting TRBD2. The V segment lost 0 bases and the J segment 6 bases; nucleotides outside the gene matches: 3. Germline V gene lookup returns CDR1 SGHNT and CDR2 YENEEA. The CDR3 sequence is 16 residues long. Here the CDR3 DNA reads TGTGCCAGCAGCTTAGAAGAGACTAGCGGGAGCAATGAGCAGTTCTTC. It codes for CASSLEETSGSNEQFF.

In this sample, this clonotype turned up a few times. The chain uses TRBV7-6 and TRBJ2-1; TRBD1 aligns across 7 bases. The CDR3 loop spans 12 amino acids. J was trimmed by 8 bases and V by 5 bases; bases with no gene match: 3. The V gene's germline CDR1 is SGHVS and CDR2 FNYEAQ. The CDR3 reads CASSHRGHEQFF. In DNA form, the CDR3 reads TGTGCCAGCAGCCACAGGGGACATGAGCAGTTCTTC. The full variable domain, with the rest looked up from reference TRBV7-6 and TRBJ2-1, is GAGVSQSPRYKVTKRGQDVALRCDPISGHVSLYWYRQALGQGPEFLTYFNYEAQQDKSGLPNDRFSAERPEGSISTLTIQRTEQRDSAMYRCASSHRGHEQFFGPGTRLTVL.

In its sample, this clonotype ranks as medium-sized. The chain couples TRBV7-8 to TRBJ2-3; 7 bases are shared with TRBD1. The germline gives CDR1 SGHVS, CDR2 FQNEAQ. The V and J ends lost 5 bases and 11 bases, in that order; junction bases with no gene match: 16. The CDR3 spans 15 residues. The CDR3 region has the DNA TGTGCCAGCAGCCCCCGACAGGGTCCCTCTGTGGAGCAGTATTTT. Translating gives CASSPRQGPSVEQYF.

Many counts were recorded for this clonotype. Here the CDR3 reads CASSEGTGGTEAFF. The DNA for the CDR3 is TGTGCCAGCAGTGAAGGGACAGGGGGAACTGAAGCTTTCTTT. This chain connects TRBV2 to TRBJ1-1; TRBD1 matches 10 bases. This CDR3 has 14 residues. Unmatched junction bases numbered 1, after V lost 1 base and J lost 5 bases. The V gene's germline CDR1 is SNHLY and CDR2 FYNNEI. Full variable domain (remainder filled in from reference TRBV2 and TRBJ1-1): EPEVTQTPSHQVTQMGQEVILRCVPISNHLYFYWYRQILGQKVEFLVSFYNNEISEKSEIFDDQFSVERPDGSNFTLKIRSTKLEDSAMYFCASSEGTGGTEAFFGQGTRLTVV.